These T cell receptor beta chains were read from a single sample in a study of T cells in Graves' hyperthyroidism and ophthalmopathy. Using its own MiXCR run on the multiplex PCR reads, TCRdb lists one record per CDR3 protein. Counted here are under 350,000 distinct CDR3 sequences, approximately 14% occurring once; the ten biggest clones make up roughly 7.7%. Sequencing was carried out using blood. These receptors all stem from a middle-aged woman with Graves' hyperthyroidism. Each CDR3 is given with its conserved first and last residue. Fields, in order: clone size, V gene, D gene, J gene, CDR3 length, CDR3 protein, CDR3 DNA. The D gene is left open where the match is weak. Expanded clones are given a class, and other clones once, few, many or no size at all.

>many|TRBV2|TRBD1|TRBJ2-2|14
CASSLQGHTGELFF
TGTGCCAGCAGTCTACAGGGGCACACCGGGGAGCTGTTTTTT
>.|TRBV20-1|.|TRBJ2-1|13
CSASVPYYNEQFF
TGCAGTGCTAGCGTTCCGTACTACAATGAGCAGTTCTTC
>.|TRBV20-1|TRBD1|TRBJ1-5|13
CSALTGEGQPQHF
TGCAGTGCCCTGACAGGGGAGGGTCAGCCCCAGCATTTT
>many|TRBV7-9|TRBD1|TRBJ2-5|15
CASSSRDRGQETQYF
TGTGCCAGCAGCTCCCGGGACAGGGGGCAAGAGACCCAGTACTTC
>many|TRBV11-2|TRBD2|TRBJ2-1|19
CASSLGGALAGGPYNEQFF
TGTGCCAGCAGCTTAGGGGGGGCACTAGCGGGAGGGCCCTACAATGAGCAGTTCTTC
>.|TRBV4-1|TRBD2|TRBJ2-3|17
CASSQDTAGGPVDTQYF
TGCGCCAGCAGCCAAGATACAGCGGGAGGGCCGGTAGATACGCAGTATTTT
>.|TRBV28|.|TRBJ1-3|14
CASSSLITGNTIYF
TGTGCCAGCAGTTCACTAATAACTGGAAACACCATATATTTT
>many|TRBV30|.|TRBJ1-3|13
CACPRVAGNTIYF
TGTGCCTGCCCCAGGGTTGCTGGAAACACCATATATTTT
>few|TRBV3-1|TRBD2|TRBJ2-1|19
CASSPRTVAGALSYNEQFF
TGTGCCAGCAGCCCAAGAACTGTAGCGGGAGCCCTCTCCTACAATGAGCAGTTCTTC
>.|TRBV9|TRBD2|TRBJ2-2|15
CASRRAGVNTGELFF
TGTGCCAGCAGAAGAGCGGGAGTGAACACCGGGGAGCTGTTTTTT
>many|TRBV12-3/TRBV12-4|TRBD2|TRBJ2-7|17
CASSSGRLAGLSYEQYF
TGTGCCAGCAGTTCTGGACGACTAGCGGGTTTATCCTACGAGCAGTACTTC